The source of this TCR beta chain is a study of CD8 T cells in Susac syndrome. The authors reverse transcribed roughly 0.5 to 1 ug RNA with random hexamers. The amplification used immunoSEQ multiplex PCR on TCR beta CDR3; it spanned 54 Vbeta and 13 Jbeta. TCRdb processed the immunoSEQ multiplex PCR reads anew with MiXCR; each CDR3 protein has one entry. Of under 550,000 distinct CDR3 sequences listed, roughly 85% are singletons. Sequencing of TCR beta was performed on blood CD8+ and CD4+ T cells. V gave up 6 bases and J gave up 8 bases, with 16 bases separating them. The CDR3 is 14 amino acids. Germline values: CDR1 MNHEY, CDR2 SVGAGI.

The V and J genes are TRBV6-5 and TRBJ1-4, with D possibly matching TRBD1 (6 bases). Material: CD8+ T cells from PBMCs. This receptor was identified in a human donor with multiple sclerosis. CDR3 sequence: CASRPIPGGEKLFF. The CDR3 DNA reads as TGTGCCAGCAGACCGATTCCTGGGGGCGAAAAACTGTTTTTT.